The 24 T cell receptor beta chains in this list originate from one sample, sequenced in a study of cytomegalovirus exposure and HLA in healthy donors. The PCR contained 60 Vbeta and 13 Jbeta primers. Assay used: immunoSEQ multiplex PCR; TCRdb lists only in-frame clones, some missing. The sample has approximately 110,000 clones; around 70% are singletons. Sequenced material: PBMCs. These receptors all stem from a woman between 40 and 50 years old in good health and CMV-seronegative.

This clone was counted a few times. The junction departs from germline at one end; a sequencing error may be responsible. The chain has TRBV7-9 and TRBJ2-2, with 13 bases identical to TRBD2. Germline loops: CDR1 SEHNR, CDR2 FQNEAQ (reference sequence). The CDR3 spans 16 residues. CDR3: CSSSRTSGSIAGELFF. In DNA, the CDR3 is TGTTCCAGCAGCCGGACTAGCGGGAGTATCGCCGGGGAGCTGTTTTTT.

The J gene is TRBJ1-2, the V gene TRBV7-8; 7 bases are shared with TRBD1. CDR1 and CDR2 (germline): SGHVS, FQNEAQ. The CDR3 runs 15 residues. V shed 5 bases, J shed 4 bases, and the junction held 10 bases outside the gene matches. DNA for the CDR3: TGTGCCAGCAGCCCCCGGGTTGCAGGGGGCTATGGCTACACCTTC. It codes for CASSPRVAGGYGYTF.

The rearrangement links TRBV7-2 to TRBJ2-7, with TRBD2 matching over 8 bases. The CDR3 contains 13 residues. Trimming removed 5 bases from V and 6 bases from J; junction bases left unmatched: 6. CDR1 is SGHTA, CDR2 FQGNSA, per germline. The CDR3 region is CASSIGGASEQYF. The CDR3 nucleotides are TGTGCCAGCAGCATCGGGGGGGCCAGCGAGCAGTACTTC.

The CDR3 DNA is TGCGCCAGCAGCCAAGATGGGAGGGAATGGAACGAGCAGTACTTC. Translation gives CASSQDGREWNEQYF. The chain uses TRBV4-3 and TRBJ2-5; 7 bases are a match to TRBD2. The tail of the sequence fits TRBJ2-7 better, so the J call may be wrong. There are 15 residues in the CDR3. Per the germline V gene, CDR1 is LGHNA and CDR2 is YSLEER.

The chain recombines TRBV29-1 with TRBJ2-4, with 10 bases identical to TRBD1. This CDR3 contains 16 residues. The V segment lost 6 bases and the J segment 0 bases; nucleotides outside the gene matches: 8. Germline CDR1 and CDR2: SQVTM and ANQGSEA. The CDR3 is CSVAPGQGLAKNIQYF. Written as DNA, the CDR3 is TGCAGCGTAGCCCCGGGACAGGGGTTAGCCAAAAACATTCAGTACTTC.

CDR3: CASSEILAGGAETQYF. CDR3 DNA: TGTGCCAGCAGTGAAATACTAGCGGGAGGGGCAGAGACCCAGTACTTC. The chain recombines TRBV6-1 with TRBJ2-5; 13 bases are a match to TRBD2. CDR1 is MNHNS, CDR2 SASEGT, per germline. The ends lost 2 bases at V and 4 bases at J; junction bases unmatched: 4. The CDR3 covers 16 residues.

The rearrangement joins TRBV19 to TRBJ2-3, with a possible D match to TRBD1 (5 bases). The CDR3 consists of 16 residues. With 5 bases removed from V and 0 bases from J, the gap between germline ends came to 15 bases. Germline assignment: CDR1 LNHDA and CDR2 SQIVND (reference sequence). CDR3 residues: CASSGPEGVSTDTQYF. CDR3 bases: TGTGCCAGTAGTGGGCCGGAAGGGGTGAGCACAGATACGCAGTATTTT.

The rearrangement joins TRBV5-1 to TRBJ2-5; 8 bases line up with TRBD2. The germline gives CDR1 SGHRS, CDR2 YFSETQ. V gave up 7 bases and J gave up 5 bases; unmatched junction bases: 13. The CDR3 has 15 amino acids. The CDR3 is CASVSGAGVTETQYF. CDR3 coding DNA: TGCGCCAGCGTTAGCGGGGCGGGAGTTACGGAGACCCAGTACTTC.

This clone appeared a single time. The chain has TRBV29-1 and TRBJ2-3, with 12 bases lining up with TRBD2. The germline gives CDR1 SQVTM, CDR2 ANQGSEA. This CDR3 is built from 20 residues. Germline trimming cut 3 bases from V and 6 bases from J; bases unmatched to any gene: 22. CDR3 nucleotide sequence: TGCAGCGTTGATTTTTGGAGGGGACTAGCGGGTCCTCCGGCCTTGGATACGCAGTATTTT. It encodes CSVDFWRGLAGPPALDTQYF.

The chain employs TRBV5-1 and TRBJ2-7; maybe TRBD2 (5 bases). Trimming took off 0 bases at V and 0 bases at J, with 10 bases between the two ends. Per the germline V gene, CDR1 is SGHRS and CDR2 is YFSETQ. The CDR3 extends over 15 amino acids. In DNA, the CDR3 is TGCGCCAGCAGCTTGGCCAGCGGAAGCTCCTACGAGCAGTACTTC. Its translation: CASSLASGSSYEQYF.

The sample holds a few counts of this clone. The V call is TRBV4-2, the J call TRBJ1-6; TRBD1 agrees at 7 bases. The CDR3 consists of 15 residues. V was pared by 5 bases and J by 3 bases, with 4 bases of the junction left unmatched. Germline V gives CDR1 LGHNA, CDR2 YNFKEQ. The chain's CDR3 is CASSSGTDYNSPLHF. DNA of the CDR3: TGTGCCAGCAGCTCAGGGACAGACTATAATTCACCCCTCCACTTT.

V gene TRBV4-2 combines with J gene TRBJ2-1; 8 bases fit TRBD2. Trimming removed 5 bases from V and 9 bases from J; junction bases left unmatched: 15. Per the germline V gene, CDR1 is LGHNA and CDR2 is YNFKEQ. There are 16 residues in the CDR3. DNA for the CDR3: TGTGCCAGCAGCAATTTCGAGGAGGTAGCGGGACCTGAGCAGTTCTTC. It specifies CASSNFEEVAGPEQFF.

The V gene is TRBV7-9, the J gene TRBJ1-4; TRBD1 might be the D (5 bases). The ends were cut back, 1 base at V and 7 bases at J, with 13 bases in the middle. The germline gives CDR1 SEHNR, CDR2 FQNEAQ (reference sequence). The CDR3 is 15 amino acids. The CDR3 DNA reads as TGTGCCAGCAGCTTAGTGGCGTACGGGGGTGAAAAACTGTTTTTT. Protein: CASSLVAYGGEKLFF.

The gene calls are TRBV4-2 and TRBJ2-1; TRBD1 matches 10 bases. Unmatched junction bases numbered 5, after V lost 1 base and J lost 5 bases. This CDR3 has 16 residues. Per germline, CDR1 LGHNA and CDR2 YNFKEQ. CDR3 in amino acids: CASSQGGTGDHNEQFF. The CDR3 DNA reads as TGTGCCAGCAGCCAAGGGGGGACAGGGGACCACAATGAGCAGTTCTTC.

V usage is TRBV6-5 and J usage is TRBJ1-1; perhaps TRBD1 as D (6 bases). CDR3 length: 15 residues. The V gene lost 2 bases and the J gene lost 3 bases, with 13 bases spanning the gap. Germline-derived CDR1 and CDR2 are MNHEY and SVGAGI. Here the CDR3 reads CASSYRQAGDTEAFF. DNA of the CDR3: TGTGCCAGCAGTTACAGACAGGCGGGGGACACTGAAGCTTTCTTT.

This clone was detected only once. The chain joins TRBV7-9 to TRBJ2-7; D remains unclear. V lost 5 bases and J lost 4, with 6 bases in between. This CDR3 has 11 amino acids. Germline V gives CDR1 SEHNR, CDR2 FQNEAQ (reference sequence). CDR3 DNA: TGTGCCAGCAGCCCCGGGTACGAGCAGTACTTC. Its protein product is CASSPGYEQYF.

For the CDR3, the DNA is TGCGCCAGCAGCCAAGCCGGGACAGGGGCGTACGAGCAGTACTTC. Its protein product is CASSQAGTGAYEQYF. The chain has TRBV4-1 and TRBJ2-7, with 10 bases fitting TRBD1. This CDR3 has 15 residues. Germline CDR1 MGHRA, CDR2 YSYEKL. Trimming at V came to 1 base and at J to 4 bases, leaving 4 bases not matched to a gene.

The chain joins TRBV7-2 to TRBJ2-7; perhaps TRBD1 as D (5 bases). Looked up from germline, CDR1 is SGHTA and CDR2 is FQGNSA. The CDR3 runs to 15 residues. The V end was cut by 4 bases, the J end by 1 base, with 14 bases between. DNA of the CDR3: TGTGCCAGCAGCTGGGTCGGTGGACAATCCTACGAGCAGTACTTC. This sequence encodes CASSWVGGQSYEQYF.

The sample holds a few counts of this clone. CDR3 sequence (DNA): TGCAGCGTTGAAGGGCGGGTCGGGCCTTACAATGAGCAGTTCTTC. Translating gives CSVEGRVGPYNEQFF. The chain couples TRBV29-1 to TRBJ2-1, with a possible D match to TRBD2 (5 bases). Trimming removed 1 base from V and 4 bases from J, with 14 bases in between. The CDR3 totals 15 residues. Germline loops: CDR1 SQVTM, CDR2 ANQGSEA.

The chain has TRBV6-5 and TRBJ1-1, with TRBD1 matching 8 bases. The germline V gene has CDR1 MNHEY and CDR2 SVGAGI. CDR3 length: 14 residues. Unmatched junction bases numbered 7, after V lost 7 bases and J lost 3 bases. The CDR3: CASKNTGGYTEAFF. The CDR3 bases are TGTGCCAGCAAAAATACAGGGGGATACACTGAAGCTTTCTTT.

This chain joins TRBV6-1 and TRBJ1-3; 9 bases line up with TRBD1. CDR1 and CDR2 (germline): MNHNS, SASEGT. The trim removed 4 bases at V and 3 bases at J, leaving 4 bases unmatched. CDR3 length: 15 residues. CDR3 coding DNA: TGTGCCAGCAGTGGCCCGACAGGGGGTGGAAACACCATATATTTT. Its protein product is CASSGPTGGGNTIYF.

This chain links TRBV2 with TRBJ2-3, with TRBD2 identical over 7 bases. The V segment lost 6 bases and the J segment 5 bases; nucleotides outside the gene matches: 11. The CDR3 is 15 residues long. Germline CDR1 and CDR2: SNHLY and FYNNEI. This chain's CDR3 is CASSGSLASQDTQYF. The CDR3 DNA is TGTGCCAGCAGCGGGTCACTAGCGAGTCAAGATACGCAGTATTTT. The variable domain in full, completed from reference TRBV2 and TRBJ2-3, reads EPEVTQTPSHQVTQMGQEVILRCVPISNHLYFYWYRQILGQKVEFLVSFYNNEISEKSEIFDDQFSVERPDGSNFTLKIRSTKLEDSAMYFCASSGSLASQDTQYFGPGTRLTVL.

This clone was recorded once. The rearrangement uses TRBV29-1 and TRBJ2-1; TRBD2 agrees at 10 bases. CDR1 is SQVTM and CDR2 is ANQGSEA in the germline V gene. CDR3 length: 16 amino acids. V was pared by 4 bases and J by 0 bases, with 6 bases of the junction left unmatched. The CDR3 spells CSVGVASGGSYNEQFF. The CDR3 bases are TGCAGCGTTGGCGTGGCTAGCGGGGGCTCCTACAATGAGCAGTTCTTC.

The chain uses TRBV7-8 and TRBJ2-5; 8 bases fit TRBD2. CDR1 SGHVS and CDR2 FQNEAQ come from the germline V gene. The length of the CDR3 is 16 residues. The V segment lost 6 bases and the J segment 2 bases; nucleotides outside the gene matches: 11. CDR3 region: CASSSSGYGGQETQYF. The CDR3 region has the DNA TGTGCCAGCAGTTCTAGCGGGTATGGGGGACAAGAGACCCAGTACTTC.